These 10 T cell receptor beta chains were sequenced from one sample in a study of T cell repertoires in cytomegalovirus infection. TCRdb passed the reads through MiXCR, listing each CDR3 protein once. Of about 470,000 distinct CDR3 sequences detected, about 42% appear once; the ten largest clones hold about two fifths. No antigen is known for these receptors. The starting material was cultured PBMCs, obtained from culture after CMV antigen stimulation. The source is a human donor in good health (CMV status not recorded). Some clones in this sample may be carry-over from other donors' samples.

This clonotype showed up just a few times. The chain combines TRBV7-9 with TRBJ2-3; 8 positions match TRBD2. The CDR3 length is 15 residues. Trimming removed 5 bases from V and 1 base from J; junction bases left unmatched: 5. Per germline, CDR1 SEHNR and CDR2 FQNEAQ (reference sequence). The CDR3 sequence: CASSATGGGTDTQYF. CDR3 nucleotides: TGTGCCAGCAGCGCGACGGGAGGGGGCACAGATACGCAGTATTTT.

The CDR3 sequence is CASSLVGSGTQETQYF. Here the CDR3 DNA reads TGTGCCAGCAGCTTAGTAGGCAGCGGAACACAAGAGACCCAGTACTTC. The gene calls are TRBV7-2 and TRBJ2-5; D perhaps matches TRBD2 (5 bases). The CDR3 runs to 16 residues. The V gene lost 1 base and the J gene lost 2 bases, with 14 bases spanning the gap. From germline, CDR1 is SGHTA and CDR2 FQGNSA.

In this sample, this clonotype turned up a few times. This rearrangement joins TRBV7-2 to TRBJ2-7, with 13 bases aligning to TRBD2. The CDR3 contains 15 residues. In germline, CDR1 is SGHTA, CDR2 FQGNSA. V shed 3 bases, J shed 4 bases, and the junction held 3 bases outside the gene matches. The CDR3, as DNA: TGTGCCAGCAGCTTCGGGACTAGCGGGACATACGAGCAGTACTTC. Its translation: CASSFGTSGTYEQYF.

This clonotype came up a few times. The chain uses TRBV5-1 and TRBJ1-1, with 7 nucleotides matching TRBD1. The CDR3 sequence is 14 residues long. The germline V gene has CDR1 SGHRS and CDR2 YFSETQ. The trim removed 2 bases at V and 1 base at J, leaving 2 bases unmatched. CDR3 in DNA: TGCGCCAGCAGCTTCCACAGGGGGAACACTGAAGCTTTCTTT. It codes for CASSFHRGNTEAFF.

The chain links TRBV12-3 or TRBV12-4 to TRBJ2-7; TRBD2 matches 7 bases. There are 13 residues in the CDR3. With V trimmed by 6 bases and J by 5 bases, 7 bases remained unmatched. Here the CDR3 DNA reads TGTGCCAGCAGCCTGGGACTACGTGACGAGCAGTACTTC. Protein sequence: CASSLGLRDEQYF.

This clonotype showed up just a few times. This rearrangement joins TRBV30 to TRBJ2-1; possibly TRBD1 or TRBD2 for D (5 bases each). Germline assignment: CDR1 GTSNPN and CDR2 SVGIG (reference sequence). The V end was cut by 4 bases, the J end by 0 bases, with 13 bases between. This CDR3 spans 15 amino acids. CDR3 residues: CAWIRDLSSYNEQFF. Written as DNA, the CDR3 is TGTGCCTGGATCCGGGACCTGAGCTCCTACAATGAGCAGTTCTTC.

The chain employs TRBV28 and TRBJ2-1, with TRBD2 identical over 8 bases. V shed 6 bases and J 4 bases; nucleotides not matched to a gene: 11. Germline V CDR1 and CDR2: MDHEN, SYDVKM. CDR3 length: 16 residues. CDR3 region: CASSLGLTSGYNEQFF. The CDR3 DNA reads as TGTGCCAGCAGCCTGGGGTTAACTAGCGGATACAATGAGCAGTTCTTC.

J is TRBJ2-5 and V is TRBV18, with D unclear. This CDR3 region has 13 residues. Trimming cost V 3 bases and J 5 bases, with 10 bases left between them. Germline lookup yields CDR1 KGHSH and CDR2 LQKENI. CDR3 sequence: CASSPTPGETQYF. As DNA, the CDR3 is TGTGCCAGCTCACCTACACCCGGGGAGACCCAGTACTTC.

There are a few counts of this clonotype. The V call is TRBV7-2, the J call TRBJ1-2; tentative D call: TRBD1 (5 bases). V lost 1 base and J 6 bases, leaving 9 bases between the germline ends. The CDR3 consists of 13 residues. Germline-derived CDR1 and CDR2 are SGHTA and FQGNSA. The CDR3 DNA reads TGTGCCAGCAGCTTAGAAGGGGTGCATGGCTACACCTTC. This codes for CASSLEGVHGYTF.

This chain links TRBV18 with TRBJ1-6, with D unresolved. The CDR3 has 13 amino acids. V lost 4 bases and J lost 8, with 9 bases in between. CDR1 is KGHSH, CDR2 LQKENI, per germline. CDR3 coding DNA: TGTGCCAGCTCACTCAATTCGGATTCACCCCTCCACTTT. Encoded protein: CASSLNSDSPLHF.